The 4 T cell receptor beta chains reported below all come from one sample, sequenced in a study of shared clonotypes between healthy human individuals. TCRdb's copy holds only in-frame clones and misses some; the assay was immunoSEQ multiplex PCR. The table records more than 1,200,000 clones, 97% to 99% of them present only once. Sequenced material: naive CD4+ T cells sorted from blood. Indicated subset: CD45RA+ positively selected. The receptor source for this set is a man younger than 45 in good health.

The gene calls are TRBV5-4 and TRBJ2-1, with D tentatively TRBD1 (6 bases). The CDR3 is 13 amino acids. CDR1 and CDR2 from the germline V gene are SGHNT and YYREEE (reference sequence). V was pared by 2 bases and J by 7 bases, with 10 bases between. DNA for the CDR3: TGTGCCAGCAGCTTACAGGGAACAAATGAGCAGTTCTTC. Amino acid sequence: CASSLQGTNEQFF.

V and J are TRBV2 and TRBJ2-7, with TRBD2 matching 9 bases. The CDR3 is 16 amino acids. The germline gives CDR1 SNHLY, CDR2 FYNNEI. Trimming took 6 bases from V and 4 from J; bases not matched to a gene: 13. CDR3 coding DNA: TGTGCCAGCAGGTCTGGAGTAGCGGGAGCGAGATACGAGCAGTACTTC. Translating gives CASRSGVAGARYEQYF.

The chain carries TRBV5-1 and TRBJ2-7; the D is unclear. V was clipped by 7 bases and J by 2 bases, with 16 bases between them. The CDR3 consists of 14 residues. CDR1 is SGHRS, CDR2 YFSETQ, per germline. The CDR3 nucleotides are TGCGCCAGCGGTCCCCCTGGTTCGGCCTACGAGCAGTACTTC. It yields the protein CASGPPGSAYEQYF.

The V and J genes are TRBV14 and TRBJ1-4; D gene uncertain. Germline assignment: CDR1 SGHDN and CDR2 FVKESK. V lost 1 base to trimming and J lost 3 bases, with 12 bases between them. CDR3 length: 16 residues. CDR3 DNA: TGTGCCAGCAGCCAAGCGGGGTATGGGCCTAATGAAAAACTGTTTTTT. Amino acids: CASSQAGYGPNEKLFF.